This TCR beta chain appears in the sequencing data of a study of T-cell memory formation after mild COVID-19. This clonotype was seen a few times. Its antigen is unidentified. Study-level findings and limits: Later expanders leaned CD4+, whereas clones that contracted between day 15 and 85 were balanced CD4/CD8. Memory sampled before infection contained some responding clones, suggesting cross-reactive memory joined.

TCR alpha and TCR beta cDNA libraries carrying sample barcodes and UMIs came from 5'RACE with constant-segment primers. TCRdb re-called the 5' RACE reads through MiXCR, storing one row per CDR3 protein. Of 180,000 or so distinct CDR3 sequences in the sample, under 14% were seen once. CDR3 length: 13 residues. Germline V gene lookup returns CDR1 SGHRS and CDR2 YFSETQ. The V segment lost 4 bases and the J segment 10 bases; nucleotides outside the gene matches: 9. The sequence derives from a man aged 18-30 years who had mild COVID-19 (a few samples of this study predate the infection). Cell type and time point are not known. Sequencing was done on a sample of PBMCs or a T cell subset sorted from them (not recorded which). The chain carries TRBV5-1 and TRBJ1-1; 8 nucleotides agree with TRBD1. This CDR3 reads CASSPGQVAGAFF. The CDR3 DNA follows: TGCGCCAGCAGCCCGGGACAGGTGGCGGGAGCTTTCTTT.